This TCR beta chain was sequenced for a study of beta chain features in type 1 diabetes. The overall study: Across all samples, about 100,000,000 sorted cells were examined. Broader study findings: cDNA-based sequencing might over-represent cells highly expressing TCR. Type 1 diabetes patients showed a moderate but significant shortening of TCRB CDR3s in all four CD4+ subsets.

This clone was recorded once. As yet, its antigen is unknown. One junction end disagrees with the germline gene, perhaps due to a read error. Sorted populations all had greater than 98% purity. The CDR3 runs to 15 residues. CDR1 and CDR2 from the germline V gene are KGHSH and LQKENI. What was sequenced were expressed TCRB transcripts, since all of the isolated RNA had been reverse transcribed. Sequencing was performed with immunoSEQ multiplex PCR; in TCRdb, only in-frame clones are kept and a portion is missing. The table shows 150,000 or so clones, with roughly 50% occurring only once. Sequencing input: Tregs from blood. The receptor was derived from a man aged 18-30 years in good health. The V and J genes are TRBV18 and TRBJ1-6; D gene unclear. CDR3 sequence reads: CASSYEGMNNSLLHF. DNA of the CDR3: TGTGCCAGCTCATATGAGGGCATGAATAATTCACTCCTCCACTTT. The whole variable domain, filled in from reference TRBV18 and TRBJ1-6, reads NAGVMQNPRHLVRRRGQEARLRCSPMKGHSHVYWYRQLPEEGLKFMVYLQKENIIDESGMPKERFSAEFPKEGPSILRIQQVVRGDSAAYFCASSYEGMNNSLLHFGNGTRLTVT.